The 4 T cell receptor beta chains below all came from one sample that was sequenced in a study of blood T cells in healthy people across ages. Using a J-beta primer mix together with a sample-barcoded 5' primer, a second PCR was run for roughly 6 to 11 cycles. From the 5' RACE reads, TCRdb called clonotypes with MiXCR, one entry per CDR3 protein. Of 850,000 to 950,000 distinct CDR3 sequences in the sample, 29% were seen once. Sequenced: blood. Source of these receptors: a woman older than 75 in good health.

This clonotype was counted ten times or more. The chain employs TRBV4-2 and TRBJ2-1, with TRBD2 matching over 9 bases. The CDR3 covers 19 residues. Trimming at V came to 0 bases and at J to 8 bases, leaving 17 bases not matched to a gene. The V gene's germline CDR1 is LGHNA and CDR2 YNFKEQ. CDR3 DNA: TGTGCCAGCAGCCAAGATCGGGCAGGGCAGCGGGGGGCCCGCGATGAGCAGTTCTTC. This codes for CASSQDRAGQRGARDEQFF.

This clonotype was seen a single time. This rearrangement joins TRBV2 to TRBJ1-2; a weak D match, TRBD1 (5 bases). The germline V and J ends were trimmed by 6 bases and 5 bases, with 13 bases remaining between them. The CDR3 spans 13 residues. The germline CDR1 and CDR2 sequences are SNHLY and FYNNEI. In DNA, the CDR3 is TGTGCCAGCAGGAGGGACCGGGAGTATGGCTACACCTTC. Protein product: CASRRDREYGYTF.

This clonotype was detected ten times or more. This sequence joins TRBV27 and TRBJ1-5; TRBD1 is a possible D gene (6 bases). The CDR3 extends over 15 amino acids. Looked up from germline, CDR1 is MNHEY and CDR2 is SMNVEV (reference sequence). Trimming took off 3 bases at V and 2 bases at J, with 11 bases between the two ends. CDR3 region: CASSFEAGGNQPQHF. The CDR3, as DNA: TGTGCCAGCAGTTTTGAGGCAGGGGGCAATCAGCCCCAGCATTTT.

This clonotype was seen ten or more times. The V call is TRBV6-2 or TRBV6-3, the J call TRBJ1-1; no firm D call. The V gene lost 0 bases and the J gene lost 0 bases, with 11 bases spanning the gap. The CDR3 is 16 amino acids. Germline CDR1 reads MNHEY; CDR2 reads SVGEGT. CDR3: CASSYSWARVNTEAFF. DNA of the CDR3: TGTGCCAGCAGTTACTCGTGGGCCAGAGTGAACACTGAAGCTTTCTTT.